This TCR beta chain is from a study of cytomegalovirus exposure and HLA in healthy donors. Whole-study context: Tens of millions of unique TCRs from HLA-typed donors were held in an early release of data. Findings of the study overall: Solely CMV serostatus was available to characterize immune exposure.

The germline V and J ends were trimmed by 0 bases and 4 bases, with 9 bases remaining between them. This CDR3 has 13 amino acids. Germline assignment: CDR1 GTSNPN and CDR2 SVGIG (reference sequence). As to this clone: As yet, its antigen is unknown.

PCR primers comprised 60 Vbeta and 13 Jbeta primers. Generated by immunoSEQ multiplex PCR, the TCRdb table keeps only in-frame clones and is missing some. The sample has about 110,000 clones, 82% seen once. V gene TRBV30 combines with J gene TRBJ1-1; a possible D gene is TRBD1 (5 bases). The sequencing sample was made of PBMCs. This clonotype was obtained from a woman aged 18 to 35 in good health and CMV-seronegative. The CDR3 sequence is CAWSVGRATEAFF. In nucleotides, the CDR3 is TGTGCCTGGAGTGTAGGCAGGGCCACTGAAGCTTTCTTT.